This is a list of T cell receptor beta chains from one sample in a study of cytomegalovirus exposure and HLA in healthy donors. Measured with immunoSEQ multiplex PCR; TCRdb has only the in-frame clones, and not every one. This table holds approximately 170,000 clones. Sequencing used PBMCs. The receptor source for this set is a woman under 30 in good health and CMV-seropositive. Both conserved end residues are part of each CDR3. D genes are given only for firm matches.

CDR3aa: CASSILRQGFRYEKLFF
CDR3nt: TGTGCCAGCAGCATCCTCAGACAGGGGTTTAGATATGAAAAACTGTTTTTT
d_gene: TRBD1
j_gene: TRBJ1-4
v_gene: TRBV5-8

CDR3aa: CASSASAKRDEQFF
CDR3nt: TGTGCCAGCAGCGCAAGCGCCAAACGGGATGAGCAGTTCTTC
d_gene: NA
j_gene: TRBJ2-1
v_gene: TRBV9

CDR3aa: CASSVGGGLTDTQYF
CDR3nt: TGTGCCAGCAGCGTAGGCGGGGGGCTCACAGATACGCAGTATTTT
d_gene: TRBD2
j_gene: TRBJ2-3
v_gene: TRBV9

CDR3aa: CASSRRLAGGTDTQYF
CDR3nt: TGTGCCAGCAGTCGTAGACTAGCGGGGGGCACAGATACGCAGTATTTT
d_gene: TRBD2
j_gene: TRBJ2-3
v_gene: TRBV7-3

CDR3aa: CASSESWVGEQETQYF
CDR3nt: TGTGCCAGCAGTGAATCGTGGGTCGGGGAGCAAGAGACCCAGTACTTC
d_gene: NA
j_gene: TRBJ2-5
v_gene: TRBV25-1

CDR3aa: CASSAGGWAEQFF
CDR3nt: TGTGCCAGCAGTGCAGGGGGCTGGGCTGAGCAGTTCTTC
d_gene: TRBD1
j_gene: TRBJ2-1
v_gene: TRBV2

CDR3aa: CASSPLAGGHGTDTQYF
CDR3nt: TGTGCCAGCTCACCCCTAGCGGGAGGCCATGGCACAGATACGCAGTATTTT
d_gene: TRBD2
j_gene: TRBJ2-3
v_gene: TRBV18

CDR3aa: CASSPNGASGGITDTQYF
CDR3nt: TGCGCCAGCAGCCCCAATGGGGCTAGCGGGGGAATCACAGATACGCAGTATTTT
d_gene: TRBD2
j_gene: TRBJ2-3
v_gene: TRBV4-1

CDR3aa: CASSGLWDSGTGPYSNQPQHF
CDR3nt: TGTGCCAGCAGCGGATTGTGGGACTCCGGGACGGGCCCTTATAGCAATCAGCCCCAGCATTTT
d_gene: NA
j_gene: TRBJ1-5
v_gene: TRBV13

CDR3aa: CATAKGQETQYF
CDR3nt: TGTGCCACCGCGAAGGGGCAAGAGACCCAGTACTTC
d_gene: NA
j_gene: TRBJ2-5
v_gene: TRBV15

CDR3aa: CASSWGQYEQFF
CDR3nt: TGCGCCAGCAGTTGGGGGCAATATGAGCAGTTCTTC
d_gene: NA
j_gene: TRBJ2-1
v_gene: TRBV5-1

CDR3aa: CASSPRIGDGYTF
CDR3nt: TGTGCCAGCTCACCACGAATCGGGGATGGCTACACCTTC
d_gene: NA
j_gene: TRBJ1-2
v_gene: TRBV18

CDR3aa: CASSYGQAGEQYF
CDR3nt: TGTGCCAGCAGTTACGGGCAGGCCGGCGAGCAGTACTTC
d_gene: NA
j_gene: TRBJ2-7
v_gene: TRBV6-5

CDR3aa: CASSQEGGRGEKLFF
CDR3nt: TGCGCCAGCAGCCAAGAGGGGGGACGCGGTGAAAAACTGTTTTTT
d_gene: NA
j_gene: TRBJ1-4
v_gene: TRBV4-3

CDR3aa: CASSTMGLAGKTDTQYF
CDR3nt: TGTGCCAGTAGTACAATGGGACTAGCGGGGAAGACAGATACGCAGTATTTT
d_gene: TRBD2
j_gene: TRBJ2-3
v_gene: TRBV19

CDR3aa: CASSLGPTSSYEQYF
CDR3nt: TGTGCCAGCAGCTTAGGCCCGACAAGCTCCTACGAGCAGTACTTC
d_gene: NA
j_gene: TRBJ2-7
v_gene: TRBV7-2

CDR3aa: CASSIGQGRDYTF
CDR3nt: TGTGCCAGTAGTATAGGTCAGGGAAGAGACTACACCTTC
d_gene: NA
j_gene: TRBJ1-2
v_gene: TRBV19

CDR3aa: CASSGGGGIMSEAFF
CDR3nt: TGCGCCAGCAGCGGGGGCGGGGGAATAATGAGTGAAGCTTTCTTT
d_gene: NA
j_gene: TRBJ1-1
v_gene: TRBV5-1

CDR3aa: CASSPDPGQPRSGNQPQHF
CDR3nt: TGTGCTAGCAGCCCCGACCCGGGACAGCCGAGGAGCGGCAATCAGCCCCAGCATTTT
d_gene: TRBD1
j_gene: TRBJ1-5
v_gene: TRBV7-7

CDR3aa: CASSPTGGYEQYF
CDR3nt: TGTGCCAGCAGCCCAACAGGGGGCTACGAGCAGTACTTC
d_gene: TRBD1
j_gene: TRBJ2-7
v_gene: TRBV7-2

CDR3aa: CASLGWGTDAVEQFF
CDR3nt: TGTGCCAGTTTGGGCTGGGGGACAGACGCTGTTGAGCAGTTCTTC
d_gene: TRBD1
j_gene: TRBJ2-1
v_gene: TRBV19

CDR3aa: CASSSPPKVNTGSTGELFF
CDR3nt: TGTGCCAGCAGCTCCCCACCCAAGGTCAACACCGGGTCCACCGGGGAGCTGTTTTTT
d_gene: NA
j_gene: TRBJ2-2
v_gene: TRBV11-3

CDR3aa: CASSVVGGFTDTQYF
CDR3nt: TGTGCCAGCAGCGTAGTTGGGGGGTTCACAGATACGCAGTATTTT
d_gene: NA
j_gene: TRBJ2-3
v_gene: TRBV9

CDR3aa: CSVEDSFLRQVNTDTQYF
CDR3nt: TGCAGCGTTGAAGATAGTTTCCTCCGGCAGGTCAACACAGATACGCAGTATTTT
d_gene: NA
j_gene: TRBJ2-3
v_gene: TRBV29-1

CDR3aa: CASRLGQGHTGELFF
CDR3nt: TGTGCCAGCAGACTAGGACAGGGTCACACTGGGGAGCTGTTTTTT
d_gene: TRBD1
j_gene: TRBJ2-2
v_gene: TRBV2

CDR3aa: CASSTGTGEEKLFF
CDR3nt: TGCGCCAGCTCTACCGGGACAGGGGAGGAAAAACTGTTTTTT
d_gene: TRBD1
j_gene: TRBJ1-4
v_gene: TRBV5-1

CDR3aa: CASSLWGSGSYEQFF
CDR3nt: TGTGCCAGCAGCTTGTGGGGTAGCGGGAGTTATGAGCAGTTCTTC
d_gene: TRBD2
j_gene: TRBJ2-1
v_gene: TRBV5-8

CDR3aa: CASSGQGGNQPQHF
CDR3nt: TGTGCCAGCAGCGGACAGGGGGGGAATCAGCCCCAGCATTTT
d_gene: TRBD1
j_gene: TRBJ1-5
v_gene: TRBV6-1

CDR3aa: CASSLYQALNYGYTF
CDR3nt: TGTGCCAGCAGCTTGTACCAGGCTCTTAACTATGGCTACACCTTC
d_gene: NA
j_gene: TRBJ1-2
v_gene: TRBV7-2

CDR3aa: CASSPIGAYYTDTQYF
CDR3nt: TGTGCCAGCAGCCCAATTGGGGCCTACTACACAGATACGCAGTATTTT
d_gene: NA
j_gene: TRBJ2-3
v_gene: TRBV7-9

CDR3aa: CASRAGGGTTYEQYF
CDR3nt: TGTGCCAGCAGGGCGGGGGGAGGGACGACCTACGAGCAGTACTTC
d_gene: TRBD2
j_gene: TRBJ2-7
v_gene: TRBV27

CDR3aa: CAWRAGAVETQYF
CDR3nt: TGTGCCTGGAGAGCAGGGGCAGTAGAGACCCAGTACTTC
d_gene: NA
j_gene: TRBJ2-5
v_gene: TRBV30

CDR3aa: CASSLSGADPDWYF
CDR3nt: TGTGCCAGCAGCTTATCAGGGGCAGACCCAGATTGGTACTTC
d_gene: NA
j_gene: TRBJ2-7
v_gene: TRBV7-3

CDR3aa: CAIRWDSSGNTIYF
CDR3nt: TGTGCCATCAGATGGGACAGCTCTGGAAACACCATATATTTT
d_gene: TRBD1
j_gene: TRBJ1-3
v_gene: TRBV10-3

CDR3aa: CASSFLGPGGSGELFF
CDR3nt: TGTGCCAGCAGCTTTCTCGGGCCAGGGGGCTCCGGGGAGCTGTTTTTT
d_gene: TRBD1
j_gene: TRBJ2-2
v_gene: TRBV11-3

CDR3aa: CASSRTGNTIYF
CDR3nt: TGTGCCAGCAGTAGGACAGGCAACACCATATATTTT
d_gene: TRBD1
j_gene: TRBJ1-3
v_gene: TRBV9

CDR3aa: CASSLSSGGRPQMNTEAFF
CDR3nt: TGTGCCAGCAGCTTGAGTTCCGGGGGTCGGCCCCAAATGAACACTGAAGCTTTCTTT
d_gene: NA
j_gene: TRBJ1-1
v_gene: TRBV5-4

CDR3aa: CASSPRTGNTEAFF
CDR3nt: TGTGCCAGCAGCCCCAGGACAGGGAACACTGAAGCTTTCTTT
d_gene: TRBD1
j_gene: TRBJ1-1
v_gene: TRBV7-2

CDR3aa: CAWSGQGARGNTIYF
CDR3nt: TGTGCCTGGAGTGGACAGGGGGCAAGAGGAAACACCATATATTTT
d_gene: TRBD1
j_gene: TRBJ1-3
v_gene: TRBV30

CDR3aa: CSVERTGVENEQFF
CDR3nt: TGCAGCGTTGAGCGGACAGGGGTAGAAAATGAGCAGTTCTTC
d_gene: TRBD1
j_gene: TRBJ2-1
v_gene: TRBV29-1

CDR3aa: CASSPPGRGKTEAFF
CDR3nt: TGTGCCAGCTCACCACCAGGCAGGGGAAAGACTGAAGCTTTCTTT
d_gene: NA
j_gene: TRBJ1-1
v_gene: TRBV18

CDR3aa: CASSEGRGNTEAFF
CDR3nt: TGTGCCAGCAGTGAAGGTAGGGGCAACACTGAAGCTTTCTTT
d_gene: NA
j_gene: TRBJ1-1
v_gene: TRBV6-1

CDR3aa: CASSLNDRTTETQYF
CDR3nt: TGTGCCAGCAGCCTAAATGACAGGACCACGGAGACCCAGTACTTC
d_gene: NA
j_gene: TRBJ2-5
v_gene: TRBV7-9